One and the same sample provided the 16 T cell receptor beta chains below, sequenced in a study of shared clonotypes between healthy human individuals. Some clones are missing from TCRdb's copy, which holds only in-frame ones; the method was immunoSEQ multiplex PCR. Of some 2,400,000 clones detected, around 95% appear once; the ten largest clones hold 0.1% to 0.15%. Specimen: naive CD4+ T cells sorted from blood. Subset meaning: CD45RA+ positively selected. The receptors originated from a man aged 18 to 30 in good health.

This clone was seen only once. The rearrangement joins TRBV2 to TRBJ1-1; perhaps TRBD1 as D (5 bases). From germline, CDR1 is SNHLY and CDR2 FYNNEI. V lost 3 bases, J lost 10 bases, and 12 bases lay in between. There are 12 residues in the CDR3. CDR3 region: CASSDAGGVAFF. Here the CDR3 DNA reads TGTGCCAGCAGTGACGCGGGAGGGGTAGCTTTCTTT.

The chain employs TRBV6-1 and TRBJ2-5; D possibly corresponds to TRBD2 (6 bases). CDR1 and CDR2 (germline): MNHNS, SASEGT. Trimming took 4 bases from V and 7 from J, leaving 13 bases between them. The CDR3 runs 13 residues. This CDR3 is CASSVGGSATQYF. DNA for the CDR3: TGTGCCAGCAGTGTAGGAGGGAGTGCGACCCAGTACTTC.

V is TRBV28 and J is TRBJ2-5, with 7 nucleotides matching TRBD1. The V gene's germline CDR1 is MDHEN and CDR2 SYDVKM. The CDR3 covers 14 residues. J was trimmed by 5 bases and V by 2 bases; bases with no gene match: 5. The CDR3, as DNA: TGTGCCAGCAGTTTACAGGCAGGGGGTGAGACCCAGTACTTC. Its protein product is CASSLQAGGETQYF.

V is TRBV5-1 and J is TRBJ1-2, with a weak D call TRBD1 (6 bases). Germline-derived CDR1 and CDR2 are SGHRS and YFSETQ. The CDR3 has 16 residues. Trimming pared 2 bases from V and 4 bases from J, leaving 18 bases between. This CDR3 is CASSLGPLRGTYGYTF. The CDR3 DNA reads as TGCGCCAGCAGCTTAGGACCTCTTAGGGGGACCTATGGCTACACCTTC. Using reference TRBV5-1 and TRBJ1-2 for the parts outside the CDR3, the full variable domain is KAGVTQTPRYLIKTRGQQVTLSCSPISGHRSVSWYQQTPGQGLQFLFEYFSETQRNKGNFPGRFSGRQFSNSRSEMNVSTLELGDSALYLCASSLGPLRGTYGYTFGSGTRLTVV.

This chain connects TRBV7-2 to TRBJ2-4; D call uncertain. V lost 0 bases and J lost 5, with 5 bases in between. The germline CDR1 and CDR2 sequences are SGHTA and FQGNSA. The CDR3 totals 13 residues. The CDR3 coding sequence is TGTGCCAGCAGCTTAGCGTTCCAAAACATTCAGTACTTC. Its protein product is CASSLAFQNIQYF.

This clone was seen once. This CDR3 is also generated by other DNA sequences in the sample. The V call is TRBV6-5, the J call TRBJ1-1, with a tentative D call TRBD1 (6 bases). Germline V gene sequence: CDR1 MNHEY, CDR2 SVGAGI. This CDR3 has 11 amino acids. V was trimmed by 8 bases and J by 5 bases, leaving 9 bases between them. CDR3 region: CASFRGTEAFF. CDR3 nucleotide sequence: TGTGCCAGCTTCAGGGGAACTGAAGCTTTCTTT.

This chain joins TRBV9 and TRBJ2-1; D call uncertain. Germline loops: CDR1 SGDLS, CDR2 YYNGEE. V was cut by 0 bases and J by 4 bases, with 11 bases left in between. The CDR3 has 15 residues. In DNA, the CDR3 is TGTGCCAGCAGCGTAGCGGCAGGAGTTTACAATGAGCAGTTCTTC. Protein product: CASSVAAGVYNEQFF.

The rearrangement uses TRBV28 and TRBJ2-2; D is uncertain. The CDR3 is 15 residues long. V was shortened by 10 bases and J by 1 base, with 16 bases between the two germline ends. The V gene's germline CDR1 is MDHEN and CDR2 SYDVKM. Written as DNA, the CDR3 is TGTGCCACCATCTCAGGTGGGGAGAACACCGGGGAGCTGTTTTTT. Residues: CATISGGENTGELFF.

The V and J genes are TRBV30 and TRBJ2-3; 8 bases line up with TRBD1. Germline CDR1 GTSNPN, CDR2 SVGIG (reference sequence). The junction had 8 bases not matched to a gene; V was cut back by 4 bases and J by 2 bases. There are 15 residues in the CDR3. The CDR3 DNA sequence: TGTGCCTGGAATCCGACAGGGGCCCCCACAGATACGCAGTATTTT. It translates to CAWNPTGAPTDTQYF.

To note about this clone: In the same sample, other DNA sequences code for this CDR3. J is TRBJ2-7 and V is TRBV18; D remains unclear. This CDR3 spans 14 amino acids. Germline CDR1 reads KGHSH; CDR2 reads LQKENI. Trimming took off 2 bases at V and 0 bases at J, with 8 bases between the two ends. CDR3 residues: CASSPVASSYEQYF. CDR3 nucleotides: TGTGCCAGCTCACCAGTCGCCTCCTCCTACGAGCAGTACTTC.

This chain uses TRBV19 with TRBJ2-1; possibly TRBD1 for D (5 bases). The V and J ends lost 6 bases and 7 bases respectively, with 16 bases between them. The CDR3 length is 14 residues. Germline loops: CDR1 LNHDA, CDR2 SQIVND (reference sequence). CDR3 sequence: CASSIIRGGNEQFF. CDR3 nucleotides: TGTGCCAGTAGCATTATTAGGGGTGGTAATGAGCAGTTCTTC.

V gene TRBV30 combines with J gene TRBJ2-7, with 10 nucleotides matching TRBD1. Germline trimming cut 1 base from V and 4 bases from J; bases unmatched to any gene: 7. CDR1 GTSNPN and CDR2 SVGIG come from the germline V gene (reference sequence). The CDR3 spans 15 residues. Here the CDR3 DNA reads TGTGCCTGGAGTGCTGGGACAGGGGCAGTTTACGAGCAGTACTTC. It yields the protein CAWSAGTGAVYEQYF.

A remark on this clone: This sample also contains other DNA sequences that code for the same CDR3. This chain joins TRBV2 and TRBJ1-1; D is ambiguous. Trimming stripped 4 bases from V and 5 bases from J, with 11 bases between. Germline V CDR1 and CDR2: SNHLY, FYNNEI. The CDR3 length is 13 residues. This chain's CDR3 is CASSVEGGTEAFF. The CDR3 coding sequence is TGTGCCAGCAGTGTGGAGGGTGGGACTGAAGCTTTCTTT.

This clone occurred once. This CDR3 is also generated by other DNA sequences in the sample. V and J are TRBV5-1 and TRBJ2-5; 11 bases match TRBD1. Germline V CDR1 and CDR2: SGHRS, YFSETQ. V lost 4 bases and J lost 5; bases outside the gene matches: 4. The CDR3 has 14 residues. CDR3 amino acids: CASSPGQGAETQYF. As DNA, the CDR3 is TGCGCCAGCAGCCCAGGACAGGGGGCGGAGACCCAGTACTTC.

The chain is built from TRBV2 and TRBJ1-2; D might be TRBD1 (6 bases). Germline CDR1 reads SNHLY; CDR2 reads FYNNEI. The CDR3 extends over 11 amino acids. V lost 8 bases to trimming and J lost 8 bases, with 12 bases between them. The CDR3 region is CASHRVGGYTF. In DNA form, the CDR3 reads TGTGCCAGCCACAGGGTGGGCGGCTACACCTTC.

This rearrangement joins TRBV9 to TRBJ2-7, with TRBD2 matching over 7 bases. V trimming: 4 bases; J trimming: 0 bases; junction bases outside the gene matches: 13. The CDR3 sequence is 17 residues long. Germline CDR1 and CDR2: SGDLS and YYNGEE. CDR3 bases: TGTGCCAGCAGCCTCACTCCTGGGAGGGGACTCTCCTACGAGCAGTACTTC. This sequence encodes CASSLTPGRGLSYEQYF.